Following are 23 T cell receptor beta chains from one sample sequenced in a study of blood T cell repertoires in COVID-19. Sequencing was performed with immunoSEQ multiplex PCR; in TCRdb, only in-frame clones are kept and a portion is missing. The profile shows approximately 94,000 clones, 88% of them singletons. The source material was peripheral blood. The receptors here all came from a human donor in a cohort sampled during active COVID-19.

The rearrangement uses TRBV27 and TRBJ2-3; 12 bases map to TRBD2. Germline loops: CDR1 MNHEY, CDR2 SMNVEV (reference sequence). This CDR3 contains 19 residues. V was clipped by 0 bases and J by 4 bases; unmatched bases: 11. The CDR3 region is CASSLSIGLAGGPPDTQYF. The CDR3 DNA reads TGTGCCAGCAGTTTATCGATAGGCCTAGCGGGAGGGCCGCCAGATACGCAGTATTTT.

The chain has TRBV28 and TRBJ1-5; 8 bases line up with TRBD1. Trimming took 6 bases from V and 6 from J; bases not matched to a gene: 7. Looked up from germline, CDR1 is MDHEN and CDR2 is SYDVKM. This CDR3 contains 14 residues. CDR3 nucleotide sequence: TGTGCCAGCAGGGTCCAGGGGGCATTTCAGCCCCAGCATTTT. Protein product: CASRVQGAFQPQHF.

V gene TRBV19 combines with J gene TRBJ1-3, with D tentatively TRBD1 (5 bases). Germline-derived CDR1 and CDR2 are LNHDA and SQIVND (reference sequence). The ends were cut back, 6 bases at V and 4 bases at J, with 13 bases in the middle. The CDR3 contains 14 residues. CDR3 protein: CASRVGGSGNTIYF. In DNA form, the CDR3 reads TGTGCCAGTAGGGTCGGGGGGAGCGGAAACACCATATATTTT.

The chain combines TRBV7-2 with TRBJ1-2, with D possibly matching TRBD1 (5 bases). Trimming shortened V by 7 bases and J by 10 bases, and 16 bases separated the two germline ends. This CDR3 region has 12 residues. CDR1 is SGHTA, CDR2 FQGNSA, per germline. Here the CDR3 reads CASNGAVSSYTF. CDR3 in DNA: TGTGCCAGCAATGGGGCCGTATCTTCCTACACCTTC.

A word on this clone: At one end, the junction sequence differs from germline, possibly due to a read error. The chain employs TRBV28 and TRBJ1-1; D is ambiguous. The V gene's germline CDR1 is MDHEN and CDR2 SYDVKM. This CDR3 contains 11 residues. CDR3 DNA sequence: TGTGCCGGCGGGGTGAAGACTGAAGCTTTCTTT. Protein product: CAGGVKTEAFF.

The genes are TRBV6-5 and TRBJ2-5; weak D call: TRBD2 (5 bases). The CDR3 is 14 amino acids. Germline lookup yields CDR1 MNHEY and CDR2 SVGAGI. V lost 10 bases and J lost 2, with 17 bases in between. The CDR3 nucleotides read TGTGCCACCTACGCCGCTGGACTTCAAGAGACCCAGTACTTC. The encoded protein is CATYAAGLQETQYF.

The rearrangement uses TRBV5-1 and TRBJ2-1, with unresolved D. This CDR3 is built from 15 residues. The germline V gene encodes CDR1 SGHRS and CDR2 YFSETQ. Trimming cost V 0 bases and J 2 bases, with 9 bases left between them. The CDR3 DNA follows: TGCGCCAGCAGCTTGGGACTCGCCGCCTACAATGAGCAGTTCTTC. Translated, it gives CASSLGLAAYNEQFF.

This clone is medium-sized. This rearrangement joins TRBV2 to TRBJ2-7; 8 bases line up with TRBD2. With 6 bases clipped from V and 2 bases from J, the junction kept 6 bases outside the gene matches. The CDR3 has 14 amino acids. Germline assignment: CDR1 SNHLY and CDR2 FYNNEI. The CDR3 nucleotides read TGTGCCAGCAGAAACCTCGGGAGGGCCTACGAGCAGTACTTC. It encodes CASRNLGRAYEQYF.

V usage is TRBV20-1 and J usage is TRBJ2-7; D gene uncertain. Trimming took 3 bases from V and 3 from J, leaving 9 bases between them. CDR3 length equals 12 residues. Germline loops: CDR1 DFQATT, CDR2 SNEGSKA (reference sequence). The CDR3 region is CSASPLDYEQYF. Written as DNA, the CDR3 is TGCAGTGCTAGTCCCCTAGACTACGAGCAGTACTTC.

The rearrangement uses TRBV29-1 and TRBJ2-3; the match to TRBD2 covers 7 bases. The CDR3 has 10 residues. The junction had 3 bases not matched to a gene; V was cut back by 4 bases and J by 11 bases. The germline gives CDR1 SQVTM, CDR2 ANQGSEA. CDR3 coding DNA: TGCAGCGTTGGACGGGGGGTGCAGTATTTT. Its translation is CSVGRGVQYF.

This chain connects TRBV10-2 to TRBJ1-2; D may be TRBD1 (6 bases). V shed 6 bases and J shed 3 bases, with 11 bases lying between them. Germline CDR1 is WSHSY and CDR2 is SAAADI. The CDR3 runs 13 residues. The CDR3 region has the DNA TGCGCCAGCAGCAAGGACAGTGACTATGGCTACACCTTC. This sequence encodes CASSKDSDYGYTF.

V gene TRBV7-2 combines with J gene TRBJ2-7, with 8 bases lining up with TRBD2. The germline V gene has CDR1 SGHTA and CDR2 FQGNSA. The J segment lost 4 bases and the V segment lost 5 bases, leaving 19 bases of the junction unmatched. The CDR3 is 18 amino acids. CDR3 amino acids: CASSLYPPGGGFRYEQYF. DNA of the CDR3: TGTGCCAGCAGCCTATATCCCCCCGGCGGGGGGTTTCGATACGAGCAGTACTTC.

V gene TRBV11-2 combines with J gene TRBJ2-7; unclear D gene. V was trimmed by 5 bases and J by 3 bases, leaving 5 bases between them. The germline CDR1 and CDR2 sequences are SGHAT and FQNNGV. This CDR3 spans 11 amino acids. The CDR3 protein is CASSPNYEQYF. CDR3 nucleotides: TGTGCCAGCAGCCCAAACTACGAGCAGTACTTC. The whole variable domain, filled in from reference TRBV11-2 and TRBJ2-7, reads EAGVAQSPRYKIIEKRQSVAFWCNPISGHATLYWYQQILGQGPKLLIQFQNNGVVDDSQLPKDRFSAERLKGVDSTLKIQPAKLEDSAVYLCASSPNYEQYFGPGTRLTVT.

The rearrangement joins TRBV7-9 to TRBJ2-7, with 8 bases identical to TRBD1. Germline V gene sequence: CDR1 SEHNR, CDR2 FQNEAQ (reference sequence). The CDR3 covers 15 residues. The V gene end was trimmed by 7 bases and the J gene end by 5 bases; junction bases not matched to a gene: 13. Written as DNA, the CDR3 is TGTGCCAGCACCTCGTTCCCGGGACAGGTACACGAGCAGTACTTC. This translates into CASTSFPGQVHEQYF.

The CDR3 nucleotides read TGTGCCAGCAGCATGGGGGGGTACGAGCAGTACTTC. It yields the protein CASSMGGYEQYF. The chain links TRBV6-2 or TRBV6-3 to TRBJ2-7; 7 nucleotides align to TRBD2. The germline gives CDR1 MNHEY, CDR2 SVGEGT. The CDR3 consists of 12 residues. Trimming cost V 6 bases and J 4 bases; bases outside gene matches: 3.

DNA for the CDR3: TGTGCCAGCAGCTTGGGACACTCTGGGGCCAACGTCCTGACTTTC. Its translation is CASSLGHSGANVLTF. The rearrangement links TRBV5-6 to TRBJ2-6, with D hard to call. Germline CDR1 and CDR2: SGHDT and YYEEEE. Trimming removed 0 bases from V and 0 bases from J, with 4 bases in between. CDR3 length: 15 amino acids.

V and J are TRBV6-6 and TRBJ2-7; 7 nucleotides align to TRBD2. Germline lookup yields CDR1 MNHNY and CDR2 SVGAGI (reference sequence). The CDR3 totals 16 residues. Losses at the gene ends were 4 bases for V and 2 bases for J; bases not matched to a gene: 11. The CDR3 is CASSWAGEGTAYEQYF. DNA for the CDR3: TGTGCCAGCAGTTGGGCGGGGGAGGGAACGGCCTACGAGCAGTACTTC.

This chain connects TRBV6-2 or TRBV6-3 to TRBJ1-5; D gene uncertain. Germline loops: CDR1 MNHEY, CDR2 SVGEGT. V dropped 5 bases and J dropped 4 bases, with 9 bases sitting between them. CDR3 length: 13 residues. The chain's CDR3 is CASSPLGNQPQHF. The CDR3 region has the DNA TGTGCCAGCAGTCCACTCGGGAATCAGCCCCAGCATTTT.

V usage is TRBV7-9 and J usage is TRBJ1-6, with 8 bases matching TRBD1. J lost 9 bases, V lost 4 bases, and 5 bases had no gene match. Per the germline V gene, CDR1 is SEHNR and CDR2 is FQNEAQ (reference sequence). The CDR3 extends over 14 amino acids. DNA of the CDR3: TGTGCCAGCAGCTCCCAGGGGGCTGGTTCACCCCTCCACTTT. It translates to CASSSQGAGSPLHF.

CDR3 protein: CASRVEPGELFF. The CDR3 DNA is TGCGCCAGCAGGGTCGAGCCCGGGGAGCTGTTTTTT. This sequence joins TRBV5-1 and TRBJ2-2; D ambiguous. The CDR3 runs to 12 residues. Deletions cut 5 bases from V and 6 bases from J, with 8 bases between. Germline V CDR1 and CDR2: SGHRS, YFSETQ. Looking up the rest from reference TRBV5-1 and TRBJ2-2 gives the full variable domain: KAGVTQTPRYLIKTRGQQVTLSCSPISGHRSVSWYQQTPGQGLQFLFEYFSETQRNKGNFPGRFSGRQFSNSRSEMNVSTLELGDSALYLCASRVEPGELFFGEGSRLTVL.

This chain uses TRBV28 with TRBJ2-7, with TRBD1 as a possible D gene (6 bases). CDR3 size: 15 residues. V was pared by 2 bases and J by 0 bases, with 11 bases between. CDR1 and CDR2 (germline): MDHEN, SYDVKM. CDR3 nucleotide sequence: TGTGCCAGCAGTTTAACAGGGACGAGCTCCTACGAGCAGTACTTC. Translating gives CASSLTGTSSYEQYF.

This chain joins TRBV15 and TRBJ2-7; D is possibly TRBD1 (5 bases). The CDR3 contains 14 residues. CDR1 LNHNV and CDR2 YYDKDF come from the germline V gene (reference sequence). V was clipped by 5 bases and J by 6 bases, with 17 bases between them. CDR3 nucleotides: TGTGCCACCAGCGGCGGCTCCGGACAATCCGAGCAGTACTTC. Encoded protein: CATSGGSGQSEQYF.

The J gene is TRBJ2-1, the V gene TRBV12-3 or TRBV12-4; a weak D match, TRBD2 (6 bases). V lost 4 bases and J lost 9, with 13 bases in between. CDR3 length equals 13 residues. The CDR3 DNA reads TGTGCCAGCAGTTCCCCGACTAGTGTTGAGCAGTTCTTC. Its protein is CASSSPTSVEQFF.